This TCR beta chain emerged from a study of blood T cell repertoires in COVID-19. Germline CDR1 is MNHNY and CDR2 is SVGAGI (reference sequence). V dropped 2 bases and J dropped 0; count of bases not matched to a gene: 3. The CDR3 has 16 amino acids. Assay: immunoSEQ multiplex PCR; the TCRdb copy retains only in-frame clones and omits some. The sample has roughly 130,000 clones, roughly nine tenths seen once; the top ten hold approximately 5%. Source material: peripheral blood. The chain has TRBV6-6 and TRBJ1-5; TRBD1 matches 8 bases. The TCR originated in a man between 60 and 75 years old with COVID-19, enrolled during active disease. The CDR3 loop reads CASSYQGAVSNQPQHF. The CDR3 DNA follows: TGTGCCAGCAGTTACCAGGGGGCGGTTAGCAATCAGCCCCAGCATTTT.